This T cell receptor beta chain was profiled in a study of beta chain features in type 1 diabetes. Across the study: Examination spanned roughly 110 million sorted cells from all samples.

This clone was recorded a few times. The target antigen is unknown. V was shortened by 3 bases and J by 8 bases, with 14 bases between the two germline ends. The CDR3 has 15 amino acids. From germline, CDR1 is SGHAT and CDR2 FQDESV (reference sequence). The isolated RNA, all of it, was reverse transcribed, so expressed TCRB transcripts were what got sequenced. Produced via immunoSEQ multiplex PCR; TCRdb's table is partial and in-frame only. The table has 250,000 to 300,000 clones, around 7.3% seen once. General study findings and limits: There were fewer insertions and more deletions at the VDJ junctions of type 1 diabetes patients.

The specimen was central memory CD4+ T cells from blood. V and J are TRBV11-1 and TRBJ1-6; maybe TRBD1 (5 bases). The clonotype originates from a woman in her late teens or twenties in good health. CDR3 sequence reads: CASSFGTGNYSPLHF. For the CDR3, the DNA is TGTGCCAGCAGCTTCGGGACGGGGAACTATTCACCCCTCCACTTT.